These 30 T cell receptor beta chains were sequenced from one sample in a study of T cells after posttransplantation cyclophosphamide. Sequenced by immunoSEQ multiplex PCR; TCRdb stores in-frame clones only, minus some. The sample presents 38,000 or so clones, none singletons. Source material: PBMCs. The receptors were sampled from a man aged 50 or older in good health, CMV-negative, and a related stem cell transplant donor.

In this sample, this clone turned up a few times. The chain uses TRBV5-1 and TRBJ2-5; no clear D. Germline CDR1 is SGHRS and CDR2 is YFSETQ. CDR3 length equals 11 residues. The V end was cut by 4 bases, the J end by 5 bases, with 6 bases between. CDR3 DNA: TGCGCCAGCAGCGTTAGCGAGACCCAGTACTTC. Amino acid sequence: CASSVSETQYF.

This clone showed up many times. The chain has TRBV9 and TRBJ1-1, with TRBD1 identical over 8 bases. Germline CDR1 and CDR2: SGDLS and YYNGEE. This CDR3 spans 15 amino acids. The V gene end was trimmed by 0 bases and the J gene end by 4 bases; junction bases not matched to a gene: 5. The CDR3 sequence: CASSVGDRGSTEAFF. The DNA for the CDR3 is TGTGCCAGCAGCGTAGGCGACAGGGGCAGCACTGAAGCTTTCTTT.

This clone was observed at least ten times. The J gene is TRBJ2-2, the V gene TRBV9; a possible D gene is TRBD2 (5 bases). The CDR3 is 17 amino acids. CDR1 and CDR2 from the germline V gene are SGDLS and YYNGEE. V gave up 4 bases and J gave up 0 bases, with 16 bases separating them. CDR3 sequence (DNA): TGTGCCAGCAGCCAGCCGGGAACCTCGCCGAACACCGGGGAGCTGTTTTTT. This sequence encodes CASSQPGTSPNTGELFF.

The chain joins TRBV27 to TRBJ1-2, with D perhaps TRBD1 (5 bases). Looked up from germline, CDR1 is MNHEY and CDR2 is SMNVEV (reference sequence). CDR3 length: 17 residues. With 2 bases removed from V and 4 bases from J, the gap between germline ends came to 20 bases. The CDR3 protein is CASSLGLGGDPFYGYTF. CDR3 DNA sequence: TGTGCCAGCAGTTTAGGGTTGGGAGGGGATCCTTTCTATGGCTACACCTTC.

In this sample, this clone turned up many times. This rearrangement joins TRBV7-9 to TRBJ2-7; D unclear. V shed 7 bases and J shed 2 bases, with 6 bases lying between them. This CDR3 spans 11 amino acids. Germline V gene data show CDR1 as SEHNR and CDR2 as FQNEAQ (reference sequence). The CDR3 reads CASTTTYEQYF. The CDR3 nucleotides read TGTGCCAGCACCACTACCTACGAGCAGTACTTC.

This clone was recorded at least ten times. V and J are TRBV4-1 and TRBJ2-7; maybe TRBD1 (6 bases). V shed 0 bases and J shed 2 bases, with 17 bases lying between them. CDR1 MGHRA and CDR2 YSYEKL come from the germline V gene. The CDR3 totals 17 residues. The CDR3 DNA reads TGCGCCAGCAGCCAAGAAGCGGCAGGGGCCATTCCCTACGAGCAGTACTTC. Translating gives CASSQEAAGAIPYEQYF.

This clone appeared many times. V gene TRBV6-6 combines with J gene TRBJ1-1, with 7 bases that match TRBD1. The CDR3 is 13 residues long. CDR1 is MNHNY, CDR2 SVGAGI, per germline (reference sequence). The V segment lost 7 bases and the J segment 5 bases; nucleotides outside the gene matches: 7. CDR3 in DNA: TGTGCCAGCACCAGGACAGGAGGGACTGAAGCTTTCTTT. This sequence encodes CASTRTGGTEAFF.

This clone has ten or more counts. The rearrangement joins TRBV6-5 to TRBJ1-1; D perhaps matches TRBD1 (6 bases). The germline V gene encodes CDR1 MNHEY and CDR2 SVGAGI. The CDR3 has 14 residues. Between the trimmed V and J ends, which lost 5 bases and 4 bases, there was a span of 14 bases. The CDR3 DNA reads as TGTGCCAGCAGTCCCCAAACAGGGAGCACTGAAGCTTTCTTT. Protein product: CASSPQTGSTEAFF.

This clone has a count of ten or more. This rearrangement joins TRBV7-2 to TRBJ1-1; 7 bases agree with TRBD1. CDR1 and CDR2 (germline): SGHTA, FQGNSA. The CDR3 has 13 residues. V trimming: 5 bases; J trimming: 11 bases; junction bases outside the gene matches: 11. CDR3 region: CASSPGPGQRAFF. CDR3 DNA sequence: TGTGCCAGCAGCCCCGGACCGGGACAGAGGGCTTTCTTT. Filled out from reference TRBV7-2 and TRBJ1-1, the complete variable domain reads GAGVSQSPSNKVTEKGKDVELRCDPISGHTALYWYRQSLGQGLEFLIYFQGNSAPDKSGLPSDRFSAERTGGSVSTLTIQRTQQEDSAVYLCASSPGPGQRAFFGQGTRLTVV.

This clone showed up many times. The V call is TRBV6-1, the J call TRBJ2-3, with D possibly being TRBD1 (5 bases). V was pared by 5 bases and J by 0 bases, with 12 bases between. The CDR3 sequence is 15 residues long. Germline loops: CDR1 MNHNS, CDR2 SASEGT. CDR3 sequence (DNA): TGTGCCAGCAGTATGACAGCTACTAGCACAGATACGCAGTATTTT. Amino acids: CASSMTATSTDTQYF.

In its sample, this clone was seen many times. The V gene is TRBV6-1, the J gene TRBJ1-2; D remains unclear. V was pared by 5 bases and J by 6 bases, with 10 bases between. The CDR3 loop spans 12 amino acids. Germline-derived CDR1 and CDR2 are MNHNS and SASEGT. CDR3 amino acids: CASSPPGDGYTF. CDR3 in DNA: TGTGCCAGCAGTCCACCGGGAGATGGCTACACCTTC.

This clone was counted at least ten times. V usage is TRBV19 and J usage is TRBJ2-1; unclear D gene. This CDR3 spans 13 amino acids. Between the trimmed V and J ends, which lost 4 bases and 10 bases, there was a span of 14 bases. Germline V CDR1 and CDR2: LNHDA, SQIVND (reference sequence). Written as DNA, the CDR3 is TGTGCCAGTAGTACTCTGATGGTGCAGGAGCAGTTCTTC. This gives the protein CASSTLMVQEQFF.

Ten or more counts support this clone. V and J are TRBV5-5 and TRBJ2-5; D remains ambiguous. This CDR3 contains 13 residues. Trimming cost V 2 bases and J 1 base, with 6 bases left between them. Per germline, CDR1 SGHKS and CDR2 YYEKEE (reference sequence). The CDR3 loop reads CASSLQSQETQYF. CDR3 coding DNA: TGTGCCAGCAGCTTACAGTCCCAAGAGACCCAGTACTTC.

This clone has a count of ten or more. The chain joins TRBV5-5 to TRBJ2-7, with D perhaps matching TRBD1 (5 bases). The V gene lost 5 bases and the J gene lost 9 bases, with 24 bases spanning the gap. The CDR3 has 15 residues. Germline V gene lookup returns CDR1 SGHKS and CDR2 YYEKEE (reference sequence). CDR3 sequence: CASSSFGLGASRQYF. The CDR3 DNA reads as TGTGCCAGCAGTTCGTTCGGTCTAGGGGCCTCACGGCAGTACTTC.

This clone was detected many times. The chain carries TRBV5-1 and TRBJ2-7; D possibly corresponds to TRBD2 (6 bases). This CDR3 contains 15 residues. The germline gives CDR1 SGHRS, CDR2 YFSETQ. V dropped 3 bases and J dropped 2 bases, with 15 bases sitting between them. CDR3 region: CASSSGGGWTYEQYF. As DNA, the CDR3 is TGCGCCAGCAGCTCCGGGGGAGGTTGGACCTACGAGCAGTACTTC.

This clone was detected a few times. The chain joins TRBV19 to TRBJ2-7; possibly TRBD1 for D (5 bases). CDR3 length equals 13 residues. Trimming stripped 5 bases from V and 2 bases from J, with 10 bases between. Germline V gene data show CDR1 as LNHDA and CDR2 as SQIVND (reference sequence). The CDR3 DNA reads TGTGCCAGTAGTTTCCAGGGAACCTACGAGCAGTACTTC. Its translation is CASSFQGTYEQYF.

The sample holds many counts of this clone. V gene TRBV29-1 combines with J gene TRBJ1-1; possibly TRBD1 for D (6 bases). The V gene lost 4 bases and the J gene lost 4 bases, with 10 bases spanning the gap. CDR1 SQVTM and CDR2 ANQGSEA come from the germline V gene. The CDR3 spans 12 residues. The CDR3 DNA is TGCAGCGTTGCACAAGGGGGCACTGAAGCTTTCTTT. It specifies CSVAQGGTEAFF.

This clone has at least ten counts. The chain employs TRBV10-3 and TRBJ2-2, with no clear D. V dropped 4 bases and J dropped 1 base, with 10 bases sitting between them. The CDR3 extends over 15 amino acids. Looked up from germline, CDR1 is ENHRY and CDR2 is SYGVKD. This CDR3 is CAISGRQENTGELFF. CDR3 coding DNA: TGTGCCATCAGTGGTAGGCAGGAGAACACCGGGGAGCTGTTTTTT.

V is TRBV19 and J is TRBJ1-2; 8 bases are shared with TRBD1. Trimming took 5 bases from V and 1 from J; bases not matched to a gene: 3. The CDR3 length is 14 residues. CDR1 and CDR2 (germline): LNHDA, SQIVND (reference sequence). The CDR3 reads CASSLTGVNYGYTF. DNA of the CDR3: TGTGCCAGTAGTTTGACAGGGGTTAACTATGGCTACACCTTC.

The chain employs TRBV11-2 and TRBJ2-7; D unresolved. The germline V gene encodes CDR1 SGHAT and CDR2 FQNNGV. The germline V and J ends were trimmed by 2 bases and 6 bases, with 14 bases remaining between them. CDR3 length: 14 amino acids. CDR3 DNA sequence: TGTGCCAGCAGCTTAAGATCCCAGGCAGGCGAGCAGTACTTC. This gives the protein CASSLRSQAGEQYF. Combining the CDR3 with reference TRBV11-2 and TRBJ2-7 gives the whole variable domain EAGVAQSPRYKIIEKRQSVAFWCNPISGHATLYWYQQILGQGPKLLIQFQNNGVVDDSQLPKDRFSAERLKGVDSTLKIQPAKLEDSAVYLCASSLRSQAGEQYFGPGTRLTVT.

This rearrangement joins TRBV7-6 to TRBJ2-5; D might be TRBD1 (5 bases). CDR3 size: 13 residues. CDR1 is SGHVS and CDR2 is FNYEAQ in the germline V gene. Between the trimmed V and J ends, which lost 3 bases and 2 bases, there was a span of 7 bases. The CDR3 region has the DNA TGTGCCAGCAGCTTGGGGCTACAAGAGACCCAGTACTTC. Protein product: CASSLGLQETQYF.

This clone showed up many times. This chain uses TRBV7-2 with TRBJ1-3; the match to TRBD1 covers 7 bases. The germline V gene has CDR1 SGHTA and CDR2 FQGNSA. The CDR3 length is 14 residues. After removal of 6 bases from V and 2 bases from J, the junction contained 4 bases not matched to a gene. CDR3 DNA sequence: TGTGCCAGCAGACCTACAGGGGCTGGAAACACCATATATTTT. Translating it yields CASRPTGAGNTIYF.

Many counts were recorded for this clone. V usage is TRBV7-2 and J usage is TRBJ2-4; TRBD2 is a possible D gene (5 bases). The V end lost 5 bases, the J end lost 8 bases, and 10 bases lay between the germline ends. The CDR3 runs to 12 residues. The germline gives CDR1 SGHTA, CDR2 FQGNSA. The CDR3 nucleotides are TGTGCCAGCAGCAGGGTGGAGGACATTCAGTACTTC. Translated: CASSRVEDIQYF.

In its sample, this clone was seen many times. J is TRBJ1-2 and V is TRBV29-1; possible D gene TRBD1, 5 bases. Germline V gene sequence: CDR1 SQVTM, CDR2 ANQGSEA. This CDR3 region has 12 residues. Trimming removed 4 bases at V and 3 bases at J, with 9 bases between. In DNA form, the CDR3 reads TGCAGCGTTGCTGGGGCAGACTATGGCTACACCTTC. Protein: CSVAGADYGYTF.

The sample holds a few counts of this clone. The chain carries TRBV19 and TRBJ2-5; tentative D call: TRBD2 (5 bases). The tail of the sequence fits TRBJ2-7 better, so the J call may be wrong. Germline V lookup: CDR1 LNHDA, CDR2 SQIVND (reference sequence). This CDR3 is 14 amino acids long. CDR3: CASSIRGTPYEQYF. CDR3 in DNA: TGTGCCAGTAGTATACGGGGTACCCCCTACGAGCAGTACTTC.

This clone occurred a few times. The rearrangement joins TRBV6-1 to TRBJ1-6; 7 bases map to TRBD1. The CDR3 is 13 residues long. Looked up from germline, CDR1 is MNHNS and CDR2 is SASEGT. Losses at the gene ends were 7 bases for V and 7 bases for J; bases not matched to a gene: 4. CDR3 in amino acids: CASMVQGNSPLHF. The CDR3 nucleotides read TGTGCCAGCATGGTACAGGGGAATTCACCCCTCCACTTT.

The chain links TRBV6-1 to TRBJ2-5; tentative D call: TRBD2 (5 bases). The J call is uncertain, as TRBJ2-7 better fits the DNA end. Germline assignment: CDR1 MNHNS and CDR2 SASEGT. This CDR3 region has 10 residues. CDR3 protein: CASSAGEQYF. Here the CDR3 DNA reads TGTGCCAGCTCGGCGGGCGAGCAGTACTTC.

This clone was found many times. The V call is TRBV5-6, the J call TRBJ1-5, with a weak D call TRBD1 (6 bases). The CDR3 spans 16 residues. Between the trimmed V and J ends, which lost 0 bases and 3 bases, there was a span of 13 bases. Looked up from germline, CDR1 is SGHDT and CDR2 is YYEEEE. CDR3 residues: CASSLEAAGANQPQHF. In DNA, the CDR3 is TGTGCCAGCAGCTTGGAAGCGGCAGGGGCCAATCAGCCCCAGCATTTT.

This clone was seen at least ten times. The chain is built from TRBV6-5 and TRBJ1-1; D perhaps matches TRBD1 (5 bases). The CDR3 length is 14 residues. Germline V gene data show CDR1 as MNHEY and CDR2 as SVGAGI. Trimming removed 10 bases at V and 2 bases at J, with 17 bases between. The CDR3 DNA follows: TGTGCCATCCCGCCCGGGGGAGAAAACACTGAAGCTTTCTTT. This gives the protein CAIPPGGENTEAFF.

This clone was detected ten times or more. The chain employs TRBV11-2 and TRBJ2-1; perhaps TRBD1 as D (6 bases). CDR1 is SGHAT and CDR2 is FQNNGV in the germline V gene. The length of the CDR3 is 16 residues. The V end was cut by 5 bases, the J end by 9 bases, with 23 bases between. The CDR3 DNA reads as TGTGCCAGCAGCCCATATTCGTTAGGGGGAACGGTTGAGCAGTTCTTC. This gives the protein CASSPYSLGGTVEQFF.